The T cell receptor beta chain under discussion was sequenced for a study of OX40 agonist ivuxolimab in advanced cancers. Across the study: Patients received ivuxolimab, an intravenous treatment, every 2 weeks at 0.01 to 10 mg/kg. Study-wide points: Low normalized T-cell clonal expansion was also seen in some nonresponders. Among T cells, CD8+ cells averaged more expanded clones than CD4+ cells.

Notes on this clone: Its antigen is not known.

The V and J ends lost 4 bases and 2 bases respectively, with 19 bases between them. From germline, CDR1 is SGHNT and CDR2 YYREEE (reference sequence). The CDR3 runs to 16 residues. Sequencing used immunoSEQ multiplex PCR; TCRdb keeps in-frame clones, though not all of them. The table shows roughly 75,000 clones, with around nine tenths occurring only once. The V and J genes are TRBV5-4 and TRBJ2-7; TRBD1 is a possible D gene (6 bases). The sequence came from an adult with an advanced solid tumor such as melanoma, head and neck, liver or kidney cancer. Sequenced material: CD4+ or CD8+ T cells sorted from blood, taken in a trial of the OX40 agonist ivuxolimab. In DNA form, the CDR3 reads TGTGCCAGCAGCGCAAAACAGGGTGACACACCCTACGAGCAGTACTTC. Protein product: CASSAKQGDTPYEQYF.